This paragraph covers one T cell receptor beta chain sequence. With V trimmed by 0 bases and J by 4 bases, 9 bases remained unmatched. The CDR3 spans 17 residues. Looked up from germline, CDR1 is LNHNV and CDR2 is YYDKDF (reference sequence). This sample stems from a study of T cells in localized non-small cell lung cancer. Produced via immunoSEQ multiplex PCR; TCRdb's table is partial and in-frame only. This sample yields tens of thousands of clones, of which about 83% are seen a single time; roughly 3% belongs to the top ten. The chain is built from TRBV15 and TRBJ1-5, with 7 bases aligning to TRBD1. This specimen consisted of peripheral blood, obtained before any cancer treatment. The TCR sequence derives from a man between 40 and 70 years old with stage I lung adenocarcinoma. The CDR3 spells CATSRDPPGRGNQPQHF. The CDR3 DNA sequence: TGTGCCACCAGCAGAGACCCCCCCGGCAGGGGGAATCAGCCCCAGCATTTT.